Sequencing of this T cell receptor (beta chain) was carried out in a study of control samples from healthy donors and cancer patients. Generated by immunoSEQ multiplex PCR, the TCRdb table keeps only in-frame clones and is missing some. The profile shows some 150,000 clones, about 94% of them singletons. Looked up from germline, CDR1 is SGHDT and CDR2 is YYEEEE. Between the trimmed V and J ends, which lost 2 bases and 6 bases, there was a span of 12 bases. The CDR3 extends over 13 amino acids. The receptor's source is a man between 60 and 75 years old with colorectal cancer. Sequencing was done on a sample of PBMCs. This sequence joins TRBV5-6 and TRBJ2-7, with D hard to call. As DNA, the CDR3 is TGTGCCAGCAGCTTTTCCCGAACGGCCGAGCAGTACTTC. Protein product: CASSFSRTAEQYF. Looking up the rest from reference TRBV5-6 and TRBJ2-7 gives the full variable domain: DAGVTQSPTHLIKTRGQQVTLRCSPKSGHDTVSWYQQALGQGPQFIFQYYEEEERQRGNFPDRFSGHQFPNYSSELNVNALLLGDSALYLCASSFSRTAEQYFGPGTRLTVT.